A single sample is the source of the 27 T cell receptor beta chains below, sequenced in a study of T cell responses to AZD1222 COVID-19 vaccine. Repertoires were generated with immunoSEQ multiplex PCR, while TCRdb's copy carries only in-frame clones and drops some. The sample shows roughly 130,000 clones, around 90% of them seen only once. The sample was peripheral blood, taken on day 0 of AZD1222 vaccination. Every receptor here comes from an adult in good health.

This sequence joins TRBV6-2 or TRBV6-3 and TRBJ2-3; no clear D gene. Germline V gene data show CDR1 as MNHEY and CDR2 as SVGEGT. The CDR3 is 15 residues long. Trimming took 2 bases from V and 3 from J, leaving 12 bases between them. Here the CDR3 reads CASSYALSGTDTQYF. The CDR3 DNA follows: TGTGCCAGCAGTTACGCCCTATCGGGTACAGATACGCAGTATTTT.

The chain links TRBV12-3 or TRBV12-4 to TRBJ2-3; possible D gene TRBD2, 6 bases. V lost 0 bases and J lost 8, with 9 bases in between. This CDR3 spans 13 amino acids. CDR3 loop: CASSLAQAGTQYF. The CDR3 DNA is TGTGCCAGCAGTTTAGCACAAGCGGGTACGCAGTATTTT.

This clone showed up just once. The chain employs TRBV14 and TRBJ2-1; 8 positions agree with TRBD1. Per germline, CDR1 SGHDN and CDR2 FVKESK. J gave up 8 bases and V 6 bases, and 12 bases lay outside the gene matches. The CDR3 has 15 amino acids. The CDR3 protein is CASSRQGTQGDEQFF. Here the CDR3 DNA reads TGTGCCAGCAGTCGACAGGGGACCCAAGGAGATGAGCAGTTCTTC.

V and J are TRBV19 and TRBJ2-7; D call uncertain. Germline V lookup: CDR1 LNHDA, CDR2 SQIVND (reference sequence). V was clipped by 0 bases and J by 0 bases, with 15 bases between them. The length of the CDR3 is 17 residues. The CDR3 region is CASSIDAVYRSSYEQYF. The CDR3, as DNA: TGTGCCAGTAGTATAGATGCCGTCTACCGGAGCTCCTACGAGCAGTACTTC.

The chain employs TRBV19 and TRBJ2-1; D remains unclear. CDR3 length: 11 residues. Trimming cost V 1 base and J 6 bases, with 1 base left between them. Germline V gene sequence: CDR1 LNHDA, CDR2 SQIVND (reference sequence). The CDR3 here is CASSIGNEQFF. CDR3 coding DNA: TGTGCCAGTAGTATAGGCAATGAGCAGTTCTTC.

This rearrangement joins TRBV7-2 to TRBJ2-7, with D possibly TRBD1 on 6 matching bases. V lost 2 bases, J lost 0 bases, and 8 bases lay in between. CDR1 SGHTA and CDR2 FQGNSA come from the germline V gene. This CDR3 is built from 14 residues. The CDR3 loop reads CASSLLGGSYEQYF. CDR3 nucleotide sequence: TGTGCCAGCAGCTTACTAGGGGGCTCCTACGAGCAGTACTTC.

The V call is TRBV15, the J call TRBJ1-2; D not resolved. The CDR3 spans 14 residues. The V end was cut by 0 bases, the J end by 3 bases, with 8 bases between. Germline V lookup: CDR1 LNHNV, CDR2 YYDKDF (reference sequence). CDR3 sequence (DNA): TGTGCCACCAGCAGAGATGGCAGGTACTATGGCTACACCTTC. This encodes CATSRDGRYYGYTF.

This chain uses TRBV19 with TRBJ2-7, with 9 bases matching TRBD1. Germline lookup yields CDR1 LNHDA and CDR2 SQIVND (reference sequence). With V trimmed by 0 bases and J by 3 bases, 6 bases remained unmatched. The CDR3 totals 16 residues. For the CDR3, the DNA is TGTGCCAGTAGTATAGAGATGACAGGGGGGAACTACGAGCAGTACTTC. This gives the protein CASSIEMTGGNYEQYF.

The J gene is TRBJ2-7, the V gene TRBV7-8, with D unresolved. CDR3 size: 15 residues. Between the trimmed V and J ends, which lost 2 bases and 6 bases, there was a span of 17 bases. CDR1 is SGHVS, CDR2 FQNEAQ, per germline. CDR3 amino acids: CASSLPGSSPSEQYF. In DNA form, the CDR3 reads TGTGCCAGCAGCTTACCCGGGTCTAGTCCATCCGAGCAGTACTTC.

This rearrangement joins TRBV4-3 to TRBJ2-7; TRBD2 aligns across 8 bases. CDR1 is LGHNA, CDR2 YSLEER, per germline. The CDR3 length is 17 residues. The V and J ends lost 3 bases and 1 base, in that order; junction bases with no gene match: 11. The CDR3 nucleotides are TGCGCCAGCAGCCATCGTGGGGTAGCGGGGAATTCCTACGAGCAGTACTTC. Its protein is CASSHRGVAGNSYEQYF.

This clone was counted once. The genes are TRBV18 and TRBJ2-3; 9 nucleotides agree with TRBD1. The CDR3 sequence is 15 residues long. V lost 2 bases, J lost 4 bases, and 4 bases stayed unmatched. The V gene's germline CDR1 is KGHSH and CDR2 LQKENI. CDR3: CASSPTTGGPDTQYF. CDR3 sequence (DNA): TGTGCCAGCTCACCAACAACAGGGGGCCCAGATACGCAGTATTTT.

CDR3 nucleotide sequence: TGTGCCAGCAGCCCGGGACCTTTGGACGAGCAGTACTTC. Translation gives CASSPGPLDEQYF. The gene calls are TRBV7-3 and TRBJ2-7; D tentatively fits TRBD1 or TRBD2 (5 bases each). Germline V gives CDR1 SGHTA, CDR2 FQGTGA. The ends were cut back, 5 bases at V and 5 bases at J, with 13 bases in the middle. CDR3 size: 13 residues. Filled out from reference TRBV7-3 and TRBJ2-7, the complete variable domain reads GAGVSQTPSNKVTEKGKYVELRCDPISGHTALYWYRQSLGQGPEFLIYFQGTGAADDSGLPNDRFFAVRPEGSVSTLKIQRTERGDSAVYLCASSPGPLDEQYFGPGTRLTVT.

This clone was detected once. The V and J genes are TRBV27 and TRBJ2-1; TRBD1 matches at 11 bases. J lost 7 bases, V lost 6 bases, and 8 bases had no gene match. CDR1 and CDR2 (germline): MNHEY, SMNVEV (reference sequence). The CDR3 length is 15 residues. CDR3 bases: TGTGCCAGCAGCAGGACAGGGGGCGCGGGGAATGAGCAGTTCTTC. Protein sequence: CASSRTGGAGNEQFF.

The CDR3 DNA sequence: TGTGCCAGCAATAGGGGCGGTAGTAATGAAAAACTGTTTTTT. It encodes CASNRGGSNEKLFF. The V and J genes are TRBV2 and TRBJ1-4; possible D gene TRBD1, 5 bases. Germline lookup yields CDR1 SNHLY and CDR2 FYNNEI. V was cut by 7 bases and J by 4 bases, with 13 bases left in between. The CDR3 covers 14 residues.

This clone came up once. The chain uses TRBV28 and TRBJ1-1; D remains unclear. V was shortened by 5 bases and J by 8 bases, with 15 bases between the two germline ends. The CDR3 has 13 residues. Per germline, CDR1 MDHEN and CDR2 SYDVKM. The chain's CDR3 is CASSRTATSEAFF. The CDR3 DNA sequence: TGTGCCAGCAGTCGGACTGCTACGTCAGAAGCTTTCTTT.

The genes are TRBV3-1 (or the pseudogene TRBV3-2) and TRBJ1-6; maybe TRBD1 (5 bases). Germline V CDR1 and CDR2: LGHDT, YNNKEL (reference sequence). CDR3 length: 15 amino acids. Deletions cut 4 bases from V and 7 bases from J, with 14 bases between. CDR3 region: CASSPRGATNSPLHF. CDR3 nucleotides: TGTGCCAGCAGCCCCCGCGGGGCGACAAATTCACCCCTCCACTTT.

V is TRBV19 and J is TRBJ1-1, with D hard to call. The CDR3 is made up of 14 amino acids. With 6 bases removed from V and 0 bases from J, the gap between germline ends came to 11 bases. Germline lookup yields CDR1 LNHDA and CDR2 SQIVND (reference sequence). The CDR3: CASSLIGMNTEAFF. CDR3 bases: TGTGCCAGTAGCCTGATTGGGATGAACACTGAAGCTTTCTTT. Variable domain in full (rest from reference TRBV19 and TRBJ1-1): DGGITQSPKYLFRKEGQNVTLSCEQNLNHDAMYWYRQDPGQGLRLIYYSQIVNDFQKGDIAEGYSVSREKKESFPLTVTSAQKNPTAFYLCASSLIGMNTEAFFGQGTRLTVV.

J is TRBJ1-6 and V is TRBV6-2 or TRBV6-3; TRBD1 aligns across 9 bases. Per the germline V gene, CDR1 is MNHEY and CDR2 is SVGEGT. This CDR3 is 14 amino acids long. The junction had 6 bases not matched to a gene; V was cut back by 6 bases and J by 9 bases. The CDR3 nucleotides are TGTGCCAGCAGCAATCTGGACAGGGGTTCACCCCTCCACTTT. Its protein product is CASSNLDRGSPLHF.

The DNA of the CDR3 is TGTGCCAGCAGTTCACAGGGGGTGCATGAAAAACTGTTTTTT. This codes for CASSSQGVHEKLFF. This chain connects TRBV27 to TRBJ1-4, with TRBD1 identical over 8 bases. Germline V gives CDR1 MNHEY, CDR2 SMNVEV (reference sequence). The CDR3 consists of 14 residues. The J segment lost 6 bases and the V segment lost 4 bases, leaving 4 bases of the junction unmatched.

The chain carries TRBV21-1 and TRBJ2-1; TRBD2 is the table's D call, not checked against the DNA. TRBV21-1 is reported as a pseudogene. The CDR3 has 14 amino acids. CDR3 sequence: CASYPEGEVGEQFF. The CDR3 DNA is TGTGCCAGCTACCCGGAGGGAGAGGTCGGTGAGCAGTTCTTC.

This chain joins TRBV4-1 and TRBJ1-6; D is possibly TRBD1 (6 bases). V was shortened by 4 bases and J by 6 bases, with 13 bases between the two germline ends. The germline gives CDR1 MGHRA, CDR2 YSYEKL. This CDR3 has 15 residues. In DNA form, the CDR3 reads TGCGCCAGCAGCCCCCGGGCAGGGGTTAATTCACCCCTCCACTTT. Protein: CASSPRAGVNSPLHF.

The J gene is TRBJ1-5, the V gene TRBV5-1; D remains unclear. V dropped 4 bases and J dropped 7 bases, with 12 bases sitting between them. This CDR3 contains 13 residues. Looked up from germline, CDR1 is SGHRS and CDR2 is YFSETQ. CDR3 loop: CASSPTTDQPQHF. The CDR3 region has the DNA TGCGCCAGCAGCCCAACTACTGACCAGCCCCAGCATTTT. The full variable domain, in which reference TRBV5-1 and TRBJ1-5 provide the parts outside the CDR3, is KAGVTQTPRYLIKTRGQQVTLSCSPISGHRSVSWYQQTPGQGLQFLFEYFSETQRNKGNFPGRFSGRQFSNSRSEMNVSTLELGDSALYLCASSPTTDQPQHFGDGTRLSIL.

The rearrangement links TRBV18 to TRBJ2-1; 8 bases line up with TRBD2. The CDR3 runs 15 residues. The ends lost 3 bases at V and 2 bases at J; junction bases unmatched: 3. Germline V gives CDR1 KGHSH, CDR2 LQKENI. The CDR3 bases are TGTGCCAGCTCACCCTCGGGACTAGCCTACAATGAGCAGTTCTTC. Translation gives CASSPSGLAYNEQFF. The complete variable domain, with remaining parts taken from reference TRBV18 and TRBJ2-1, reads NAGVMQNPRHLVRRRGQEARLRCSPMKGHSHVYWYRQLPEEGLKFMVYLQKENIIDESGMPKERFSAEFPKEGPSILRIQQVVRGDSAAYFCASSPSGLAYNEQFFGPGTRLTVL.

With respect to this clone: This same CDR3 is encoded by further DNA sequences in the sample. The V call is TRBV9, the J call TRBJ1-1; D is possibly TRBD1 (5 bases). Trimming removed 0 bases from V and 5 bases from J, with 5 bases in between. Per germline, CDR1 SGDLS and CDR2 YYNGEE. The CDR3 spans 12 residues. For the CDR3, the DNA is TGTGCCAGCAGCGTAGGGGGGACTGAAGCTTTCTTT. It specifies CASSVGGTEAFF.

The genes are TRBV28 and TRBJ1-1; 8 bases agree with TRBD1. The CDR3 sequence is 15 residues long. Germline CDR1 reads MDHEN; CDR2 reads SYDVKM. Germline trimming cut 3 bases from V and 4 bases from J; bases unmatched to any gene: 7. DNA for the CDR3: TGTGCCAGCAGTTTGCCAGGGGGCGAGGGCACTGAAGCTTTCTTT. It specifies CASSLPGGEGTEAFF.

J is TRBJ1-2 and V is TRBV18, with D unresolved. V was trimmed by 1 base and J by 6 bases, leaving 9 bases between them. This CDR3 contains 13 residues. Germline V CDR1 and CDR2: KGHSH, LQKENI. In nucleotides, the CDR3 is TGTGCCAGCTCACCACGTTCGCGGGATGGCTACACCTTC. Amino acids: CASSPRSRDGYTF.

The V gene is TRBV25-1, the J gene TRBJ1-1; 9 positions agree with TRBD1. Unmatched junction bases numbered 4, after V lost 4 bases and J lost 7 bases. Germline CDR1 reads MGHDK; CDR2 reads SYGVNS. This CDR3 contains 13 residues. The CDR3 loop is CASSGDREGEAFF. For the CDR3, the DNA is TGTGCCAGCAGTGGGGACAGGGAGGGTGAAGCTTTCTTT.